These 20 T cell receptor beta chains were all obtained from the same sample, sequenced in a study of blood T cell repertoires in COVID-19. Produced via immunoSEQ multiplex PCR; TCRdb's table is partial and in-frame only. This table holds 90,000 to 150,000 clones, 70% to 85% found once. Sequencing was performed on peripheral blood. The receptors derive from a man aged 45 to 65 with acute or convalescent COVID-19.

The gene calls are TRBV4-1 and TRBJ1-1; D might be TRBD1 (5 bases). The V gene's germline CDR1 is MGHRA and CDR2 YSYEKL. Trimming removed 3 bases at V and 4 bases at J, with 18 bases between. CDR3 length: 16 residues. CDR3 nucleotide sequence: TGCGCCAGCAGCCATTTCATCCATAGGGGTTCCACTGAAGCTTTCTTT. Amino acids: CASSHFIHRGSTEAFF.

The chain has TRBV18 and TRBJ2-5; TRBD2 is a possible D gene (6 bases). The length of the CDR3 is 14 residues. V dropped 3 bases and J dropped 4 bases, with 12 bases sitting between them. Germline V gene data show CDR1 as KGHSH and CDR2 as LQKENI. CDR3 sequence: CASSPGGYGETQYF. CDR3 sequence (DNA): TGTGCCAGCTCACCGGGAGGTTACGGAGAGACCCAGTACTTC.

The table lists this clone with a count of one. The chain employs TRBV2 and TRBJ2-2; TRBD1 agrees at 11 bases. This CDR3 contains 15 residues. Losses at the gene ends were 8 bases for V and 4 bases for J; bases not matched to a gene: 6. Germline lookup yields CDR1 SNHLY and CDR2 FYNNEI. CDR3 coding DNA: TGTGCCAGCCGCAGGGACAGGGGGTCCACCGGGGAGCTGTTTTTT. Amino acid sequence: CASRRDRGSTGELFF.

The CDR3 coding sequence is TGTGCCAGCAGCTTAGCTTGGATAGGGGGCCCCTCAACTAATGAAAAACTGTTTTTT. Protein product: CASSLAWIGGPSTNEKLFF. The gene calls are TRBV7-6 and TRBJ1-4, with TRBD1 matching over 7 bases. This CDR3 contains 19 residues. Trimming took 0 bases from V and 0 from J; bases not matched to a gene: 10. Germline V lookup: CDR1 SGHVS, CDR2 FNYEAQ.

Regarding this clone: The same CDR3 is also encoded by other DNA sequences in this sample. This chain connects TRBV5-5 to TRBJ1-2; 7 bases line up with TRBD1. V lost 3 bases to trimming and J lost 2 bases; unmatched junction nucleotides: 4. The length of the CDR3 is 14 residues. Germline V CDR1 and CDR2: SGHKS, YYEKEE (reference sequence). The CDR3 nucleotides are TGTGCCAGCAGCTCAGGACAGGCGAACTATGGCTACACCTTC. It codes for CASSSGQANYGYTF.

The chain combines TRBV24-1 with TRBJ2-7, with D perhaps matching TRBD1 (5 bases). The CDR3 loop spans 12 amino acids. V shed 9 bases and J shed 0 bases, with 8 bases lying between them. Per germline, CDR1 KGHDR and CDR2 SFDVKD. CDR3 loop: CATRQGSYEQYF. As DNA, the CDR3 is TGTGCCACCCGTCAGGGCTCCTACGAGCAGTACTTC.

The chain recombines TRBV11-2 with TRBJ2-7; possible D gene TRBD2, 6 bases. Germline values: CDR1 SGHAT, CDR2 FQNNGV. V was shortened by 5 bases and J by 6 bases, with 11 bases between the two germline ends. The CDR3 has 12 amino acids. The CDR3 nucleotides read TGTGCCAGCAGCCCGACTAGTACCGAGCAGTACTTC. Amino acid sequence: CASSPTSTEQYF.

This sequence joins TRBV18 and TRBJ2-1, with 10 bases that match TRBD1. The CDR3 runs 15 residues. The V gene's germline CDR1 is KGHSH and CDR2 LQKENI. The junction had 6 bases not matched to a gene; V was cut back by 6 bases and J by 4 bases. CDR3: CASSLGQGVYNEQFF. CDR3 sequence (DNA): TGTGCCAGCTCCCTAGGACAGGGGGTTTACAATGAGCAGTTCTTC.

The chain recombines TRBV7-9 with TRBJ2-7, with 7 bases matching TRBD1. The V segment lost 2 bases and the J segment 4 bases; nucleotides outside the gene matches: 11. The CDR3 has 16 amino acids. CDR1 and CDR2 (germline): SEHNR, FQNEAQ (reference sequence). The CDR3 reads CASSLSLGVRGYEQYF. CDR3 nucleotide sequence: TGTGCCAGCAGCTTATCGTTGGGGGTCAGGGGGTACGAGCAGTACTTC.

This sequence joins TRBV7-9 and TRBJ1-3, with unresolved D. Trimming cost V 5 bases and J 0 bases, with 11 bases left between them. Germline CDR1 is SEHNR and CDR2 is FQNEAQ (reference sequence). The CDR3 extends over 15 amino acids. CDR3 amino acids: CASSPHPSSGNTIYF. CDR3 nucleotides: TGTGCCAGCAGCCCCCATCCCAGCTCTGGAAACACCATATATTTT.

The rearrangement uses TRBV2 and TRBJ1-6; TRBD1 might be the D (6 bases). The CDR3 runs 14 residues. Trimming cost V 5 bases and J 6 bases, with 11 bases left between them. CDR1 SNHLY and CDR2 FYNNEI come from the germline V gene. Here the CDR3 reads CASSPWTVNSPLHF. The CDR3 DNA follows: TGTGCCAGCAGTCCCTGGACAGTTAATTCACCCCTCCACTTT.

This clone came up once. This sequence joins TRBV30 and TRBJ1-2; D uncertain. With 4 bases removed from V and 0 bases from J, the gap between germline ends came to 9 bases. This CDR3 is built from 13 residues. CDR1 and CDR2 (germline): GTSNPN, SVGIG (reference sequence). The CDR3 bases are TGTGCCTGGAACGGTTTAGCTAACTATGGCTACACCTTC. Translated: CAWNGLANYGYTF.

The CDR3 DNA sequence: TGTGCCAGCTCGACAGGGGGCGCTTCCACCTTC. Translating it yields CASSTGGASTF. J is TRBJ1-2 and V is TRBV12-3 or TRBV12-4, with 10 bases that match TRBD1. This CDR3 spans 11 amino acids. V lost 8 bases, J lost 13 bases, and 7 bases stayed unmatched.

The chain recombines TRBV3-1 (or the pseudogene TRBV3-2) with TRBJ2-1, with 9 bases that match TRBD1. Germline CDR1 is LGHDT and CDR2 is YNNKEL (reference sequence). This CDR3 contains 17 residues. The ends lost 2 bases at V and 9 bases at J; junction bases unmatched: 14. The CDR3 region has the DNA TGTGCCAGCAGCCAATCCGGGTCGGGACAGGGTGGGGGTGAGCAGTTCTTC. As protein: CASSQSGSGQGGGEQFF.

The genes are TRBV29-1 and TRBJ2-2; 9 bases agree with TRBD1. J was trimmed by 6 bases and V by 4 bases; bases with no gene match: 3. The CDR3 has 13 residues. Germline CDR1 and CDR2: SQVTM and ANQGSEA. As DNA, the CDR3 is TGCAGCGTTGCCCGACAGGGGGCCGGGGAGCTGTTTTTT. Its translation: CSVARQGAGELFF.

The chain combines TRBV27 with TRBJ1-6; possible D gene TRBD1, 6 bases. V lost 1 base and J 7 bases, leaving 11 bases between the germline ends. CDR1 MNHEY and CDR2 SMNVEV come from the germline V gene (reference sequence). This CDR3 has 15 residues. CDR3 DNA sequence: TGTGCCAGCAGTTTATTACAGGGAGAGAATTCACCCCTCCACTTT. Translated, it gives CASSLLQGENSPLHF.

This clone showed up just a few times. This chain connects TRBV11-1 to TRBJ2-5; D perhaps matches TRBD2 (5 bases). Germline assignment: CDR1 SGHAT and CDR2 FQDESV (reference sequence). There are 14 residues in the CDR3. Trimming removed 4 bases from V and 2 bases from J, with 11 bases in between. CDR3 sequence (DNA): TGTGCCAGCAGCTACGGGGAAATTCAAGAGACCCAGTACTTC. This gives the protein CASSYGEIQETQYF. Full variable domain (remainder filled in from reference TRBV11-1 and TRBJ2-5): EAEVAQSPRYKITEKSQAVAFWCDPISGHATLYWYRQILGQGPELLVQFQDESVVDDSQLPKDRFSAERLKGVDSTLKIQPAELGDSAMYLCASSYGEIQETQYFGPGTRLLVL.

The CDR3 DNA reads as TGTGCCAGTAGGGACAGGGCCTATGGCTACACCTTC. It specifies CASRDRAYGYTF. This chain connects TRBV19 to TRBJ1-2; 8 nucleotides match TRBD1. Germline CDR1 is LNHDA and CDR2 is SQIVND (reference sequence). V trimming: 6 bases; J trimming: 4 bases; junction bases outside the gene matches: 1. This CDR3 spans 12 amino acids.

The chain joins TRBV25-1 to TRBJ2-7; D perhaps matches TRBD2 (6 bases). The CDR3 is made up of 17 amino acids. Trimming took 1 base from V and 0 from J, leaving 16 bases between them. The germline V gene has CDR1 MGHDK and CDR2 SYGVNS. The CDR3 DNA follows: TGTGCCAGCAGTGAATGGGATACTAGCTGGAGCTCCTACGAGCAGTACTTC. Its translation is CASSEWDTSWSSYEQYF.

V gene TRBV5-4 combines with J gene TRBJ2-1; possibly TRBD2 for D (6 bases). Germline lookup yields CDR1 SGHNT and CDR2 YYREEE (reference sequence). Trimming removed 4 bases at V and 4 bases at J, with 15 bases between. The CDR3 contains 15 residues. The chain's CDR3 is CASSPPASEYNEQFF. In nucleotides, the CDR3 is TGTGCCAGCAGCCCCCCGGCTAGCGAGTACAATGAGCAGTTCTTC. The whole variable domain, remainder taken from reference TRBV5-4 and TRBJ2-1, is ETGVTQSPTHLIKTRGQQVTLRCSSQSGHNTVSWYQQALGQGPQFIFQYYREEENGRGNFPPRFSGLQFPNYSSELNVNALELDDSALYLCASSPPASEYNEQFFGPGTRLTVL.